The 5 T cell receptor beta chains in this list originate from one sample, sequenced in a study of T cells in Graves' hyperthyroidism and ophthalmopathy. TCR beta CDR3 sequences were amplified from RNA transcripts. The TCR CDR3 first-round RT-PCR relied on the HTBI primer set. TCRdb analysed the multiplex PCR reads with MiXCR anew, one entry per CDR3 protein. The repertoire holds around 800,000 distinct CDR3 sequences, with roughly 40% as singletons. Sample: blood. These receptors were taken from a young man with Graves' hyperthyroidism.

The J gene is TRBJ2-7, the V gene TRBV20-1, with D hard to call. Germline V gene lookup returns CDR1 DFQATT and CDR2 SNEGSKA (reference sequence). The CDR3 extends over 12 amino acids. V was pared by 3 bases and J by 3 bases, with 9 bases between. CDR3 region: CSASPDLYEQYF. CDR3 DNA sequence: TGCAGTGCTAGCCCGGACCTCTACGAGCAGTACTTC.

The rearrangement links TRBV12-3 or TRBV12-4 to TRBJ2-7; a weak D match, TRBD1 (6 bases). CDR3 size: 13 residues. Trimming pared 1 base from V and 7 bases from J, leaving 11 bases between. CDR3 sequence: CASSLVATGEQYF. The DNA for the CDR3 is TGTGCCAGCAGTTTAGTAGCGACAGGTGAGCAGTACTTC.

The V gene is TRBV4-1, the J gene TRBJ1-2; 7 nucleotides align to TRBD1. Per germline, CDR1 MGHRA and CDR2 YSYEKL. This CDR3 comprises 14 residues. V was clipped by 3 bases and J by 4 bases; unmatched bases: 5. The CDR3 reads CASSHGDSVYGYTF. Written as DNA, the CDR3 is TGCGCCAGCAGCCATGGGGACAGTGTCTATGGCTACACCTTC.

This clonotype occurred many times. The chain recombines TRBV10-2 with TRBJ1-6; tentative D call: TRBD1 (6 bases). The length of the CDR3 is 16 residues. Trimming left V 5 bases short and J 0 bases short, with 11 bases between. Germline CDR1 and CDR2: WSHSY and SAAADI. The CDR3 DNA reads TGCGCCAGCAGTATCAGGGGAAGCTCCTATAATTCACCCCTCCACTTT. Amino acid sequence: CASSIRGSSYNSPLHF.

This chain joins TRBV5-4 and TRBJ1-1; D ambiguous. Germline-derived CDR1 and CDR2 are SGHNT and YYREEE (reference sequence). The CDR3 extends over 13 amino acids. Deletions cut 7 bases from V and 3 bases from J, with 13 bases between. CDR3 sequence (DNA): TGTGCCAGCTCGGACGGGTGGGACACTGAAGCTTTCTTT. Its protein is CASSDGWDTEAFF. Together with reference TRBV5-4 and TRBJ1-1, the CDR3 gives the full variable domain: ETGVTQSPTHLIKTRGQQVTLRCSSQSGHNTVSWYQQALGQGPQFIFQYYREEENGRGNFPPRFSGLQFPNYSSELNVNALELDDSALYLCASSDGWDTEAFFGQGTRLTVV.